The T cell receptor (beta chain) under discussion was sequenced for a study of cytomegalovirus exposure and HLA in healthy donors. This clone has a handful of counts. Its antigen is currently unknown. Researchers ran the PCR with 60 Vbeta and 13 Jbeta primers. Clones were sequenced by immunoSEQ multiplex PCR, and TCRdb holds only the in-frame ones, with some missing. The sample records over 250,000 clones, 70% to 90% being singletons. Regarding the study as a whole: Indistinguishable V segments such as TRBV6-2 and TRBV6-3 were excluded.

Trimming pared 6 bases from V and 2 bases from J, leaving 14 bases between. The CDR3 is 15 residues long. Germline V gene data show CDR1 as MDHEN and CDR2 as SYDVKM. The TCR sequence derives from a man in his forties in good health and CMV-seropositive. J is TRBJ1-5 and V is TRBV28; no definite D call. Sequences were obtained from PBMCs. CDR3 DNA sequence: TGTGCCAGCAGCAGCCTAGCGGGTGGCAATCAGCCCCAGCATTTT. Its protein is CASSSLAGGNQPQHF.